This TCR beta chain was identified during a study of blood T cell repertoires in COVID-19. Overall study context: The study drew acute and convalescent COVID-19 samples from the United States, Italy and Spain.

Some clones are missing from TCRdb's copy, which holds only in-frame ones; the method was immunoSEQ multiplex PCR. The table records about 140,000 clones, 80% to 90% of them present only once. Trimming shortened V by 2 bases and J by 2 bases, and 10 bases separated the two germline ends. This CDR3 spans 14 amino acids. CDR1 is SGHTA and CDR2 is FQGNSA in the germline V gene. The sequenced sample was peripheral blood. This sequence originates from a woman aged 55-69 years with active COVID-19. The chain recombines TRBV7-2 with TRBJ2-7; a weak D match, TRBD2 (6 bases). The CDR3 coding sequence is TGTGCCAGCAGCTTACAAGCGGGCCCCTACGAGCAGTACTTC. Protein: CASSLQAGPYEQYF.